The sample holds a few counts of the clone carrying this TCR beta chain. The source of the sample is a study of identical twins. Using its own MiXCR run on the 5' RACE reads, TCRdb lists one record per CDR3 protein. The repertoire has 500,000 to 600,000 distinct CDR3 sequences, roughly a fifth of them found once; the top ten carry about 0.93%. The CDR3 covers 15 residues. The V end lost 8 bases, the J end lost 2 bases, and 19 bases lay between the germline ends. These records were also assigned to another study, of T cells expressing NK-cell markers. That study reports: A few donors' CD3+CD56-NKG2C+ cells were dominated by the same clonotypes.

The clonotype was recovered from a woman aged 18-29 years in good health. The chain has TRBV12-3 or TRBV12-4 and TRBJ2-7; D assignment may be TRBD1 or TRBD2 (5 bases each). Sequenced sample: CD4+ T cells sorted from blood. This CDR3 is CASGDLRDGAYEQYF. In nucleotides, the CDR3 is TGTGCCAGCGGGGACCTCCGGGACGGAGCCTACGAGCAGTACTTC.